These 15 T cell receptor beta chains came from one sample sequenced in a study of radiotherapy plus CTLA-4 blockade in lung cancer (dated by TCRdb to between 2017 and 2018). The method was the immunoSEQ multiplex PCR assay. The table was pulled from immuneACCESS by TCRdb, which kept in-frame rearrangements only. Such tables lose some clones; where checked, under half of the loss comes from unresolved V genes, and the rest has no known cause. The sample profile shows about 28,000 clones; 70% to 80% of them were found once. The top ten hold approximately 8.3% of the sample. The specimen comprised peripheral blood, sampled from a patient treated with radiotherapy plus ipilimumab. The receptors originated from a human donor with non-small cell lung cancer who had stable disease on radiotherapy plus ipilimumab.

On this clone: Other DNA variants within this sample encode the same CDR3. The chain joins TRBV7-2 to TRBJ1-1; D is undetermined. This CDR3 has 15 residues. V was clipped by 7 bases and J by 0 bases, with 15 bases between them. Germline V gives CDR1 SGHTA, CDR2 FQGNSA. The chain's CDR3 is CASTRVVGLNTEAFF. In DNA form, the CDR3 reads TGTGCCAGCACCCGGGTAGTGGGATTGAACACTGAAGCTTTCTTT.

This chain links TRBV25-1 with TRBJ2-3, with D uncertain. Trimming cost V 7 bases and J 2 bases, with 13 bases left between them. The CDR3 runs to 14 residues. CDR1 is MGHDK and CDR2 is SYGVNS in the germline V gene. In nucleotides, the CDR3 is TGTGCCAGCACCCCCCGGCTATTCACAGATACGCAGTATTTT. Its translation is CASTPRLFTDTQYF.

This clone was seen only a few times. The rearrangement links TRBV28 to TRBJ2-7; 9 bases agree with TRBD2. The CDR3 extends over 16 amino acids. CDR1 is MDHEN, CDR2 SYDVKM, per germline. V was clipped by 6 bases and J by 4 bases; unmatched bases: 13. The CDR3 bases are TGTGCCAGCAGCGCGCCGCTAGCGGGGATTTCATACGAGCAGTACTTC. It encodes CASSAPLAGISYEQYF. The variable domain in full, completed from reference TRBV28 and TRBJ2-7, reads DVKVTQSSRYLVKRTGEKVFLECVQDMDHENMFWYRQDPGLGLRLIYFSYDVKMKEKGDIPEGYSVSREKKERFSLILESASTNQTSMYLCASSAPLAGISYEQYFGPGTRLTVT.

The V gene is TRBV9, the J gene TRBJ1-1; 10 bases align to TRBD1. V shed 3 bases, J shed 1 base, and the junction held 3 bases outside the gene matches. Germline V gene sequence: CDR1 SGDLS, CDR2 YYNGEE. CDR3 length equals 15 residues. In DNA form, the CDR3 reads TGTGCCAGCAGCGGTGGGACAGGGGCGAACACTGAAGCTTTCTTT. Its translation is CASSGGTGANTEAFF.

This CDR3 reads CASSTLAGGLSEQFF. In DNA form, the CDR3 reads TGTGCCAGCAGTACGCTAGCGGGGGGGCTGAGTGAGCAGTTCTTC. The genes are TRBV28 and TRBJ2-1; 12 bases map to TRBD2. This CDR3 spans 15 amino acids. The trim removed 5 bases at V and 9 bases at J, leaving 8 bases unmatched. Germline-derived CDR1 and CDR2 are MDHEN and SYDVKM.

Turning to this clone: The junction differs from germline at one of its ends, possibly a read error. Other DNA variants within this sample encode the same CDR3. V is TRBV9 and J is TRBJ2-1, with TRBD2 identical over 8 bases. CDR1 and CDR2 (germline): SGDLS, YYNGEE. The CDR3 contains 18 residues. The CDR3 here is CASSVGPAGTRPYNEQFF. CDR3 sequence (DNA): TGTGCCAGCAGTGTAGGTCCTGCCGGGACTAGACCATACAATGAGCAGTTCTTC.

The rearrangement joins TRBV19 to TRBJ1-2; D uncertain. This CDR3 region has 14 residues. V lost 3 bases and J 7 bases, leaving 15 bases between the germline ends. Germline V gives CDR1 LNHDA, CDR2 SQIVND (reference sequence). CDR3 loop: CASSIGRGNVGYTF. As DNA, the CDR3 is TGTGCCAGTAGTATCGGCCGGGGTAACGTTGGCTACACCTTC. The entire variable domain, with the rest obtained from reference TRBV19 and TRBJ1-2, is as follows: DGGITQSPKYLFRKEGQNVTLSCEQNLNHDAMYWYRQDPGQGLRLIYYSQIVNDFQKGDIAEGYSVSREKKESFPLTVTSAQKNPTAFYLCASSIGRGNVGYTFGSGTRLTVV.

The chain carries TRBV15 and TRBJ1-5; possible D gene TRBD1, 5 bases. Trimming pared 4 bases from V and 2 bases from J, leaving 18 bases between. CDR3 size: 17 residues. Germline CDR1 LNHNV, CDR2 YYDKDF (reference sequence). The CDR3 sequence is CATSTTGGGWGNQPQHF. The CDR3 DNA reads as TGTGCCACCAGCACCACCGGGGGTGGATGGGGCAATCAGCCCCAGCATTTT.

The gene calls are TRBV6-1 and TRBJ2-6; D is uncertain. Trimming left V 3 bases short and J 0 bases short, with 3 bases between. Germline lookup yields CDR1 MNHNS and CDR2 SASEGT. The CDR3 totals 14 residues. Here the CDR3 reads CASSDRSGANVLTF. The CDR3 nucleotides are TGTGCCAGCAGTGATCGCTCTGGGGCCAACGTCCTGACTTTC.

This CDR3 is CATLNWQGPPNYGYTF. Here the CDR3 DNA reads TGTGCCACCCTGAATTGGCAGGGTCCCCCAAACTATGGCTACACCTTC. This rearrangement joins TRBV6-6 to TRBJ1-2; TRBD1 is a possible D gene (5 bases). V lost 10 bases, J lost 2 bases, and 23 bases lay in between. The V gene's germline CDR1 is MNHNY and CDR2 SVGAGI (reference sequence). The CDR3 spans 16 residues.

The gene calls are TRBV11-2 and TRBJ1-1; D is undetermined. V gave up 5 bases and J gave up 7 bases, with 11 bases separating them. CDR3 length: 12 amino acids. Germline V lookup: CDR1 SGHAT, CDR2 FQNNGV. As DNA, the CDR3 is TGTGCCAGCAGCCCCTACGGGAGTGAAGCTTTCTTT. It translates to CASSPYGSEAFF.

This clone was seen a single time. The rearrangement joins TRBV11-2 to TRBJ2-7; 8 bases match TRBD1. CDR1 is SGHAT and CDR2 is FQNNGV in the germline V gene. The CDR3 has 16 amino acids. V was clipped by 5 bases and J by 5 bases; unmatched bases: 14. The CDR3 nucleotides read TGTGCCAGCAGCCCCCTCCAGAAGACAGGGGACGACGAGCAGTACTTC. Its translation: CASSPLQKTGDDEQYF.

This rearrangement joins TRBV6-5 to TRBJ2-7; 11 bases match TRBD1. The CDR3 consists of 14 residues. Germline CDR1 reads MNHEY; CDR2 reads SVGAGI. V lost 6 bases to trimming and J lost 6 bases; unmatched junction nucleotides: 7. CDR3 nucleotides: TGTGCCAGCAGACCTGGACAGGGGGCTGGCGAGCAGTACGTC. This gives the protein CASRPGQGAGEQYV.

As DNA, the CDR3 is TGTGCCAGCAGTGCCCAGGTACAAGAGACCCAGTACTTC. Residues: CASSAQVQETQYF. The V call is TRBV6-4, the J call TRBJ2-5, with unresolved D. The CDR3 extends over 13 amino acids. CDR1 is MRHNA and CDR2 is SNTAGT in the germline V gene. V dropped 4 bases and J dropped 2 bases, with 8 bases sitting between them.

The chain carries TRBV15 and TRBJ1-1; no clear D. Germline V gene lookup returns CDR1 LNHNV and CDR2 YYDKDF (reference sequence). The germline V and J ends were trimmed by 2 bases and 6 bases, with 22 bases remaining between them. CDR3 length: 17 amino acids. The CDR3 protein is CATSRPPGRPEWSEAFF. CDR3 DNA sequence: TGTGCCACCAGCAGACCCCCCGGGCGGCCGGAATGGTCTGAAGCTTTCTTT.